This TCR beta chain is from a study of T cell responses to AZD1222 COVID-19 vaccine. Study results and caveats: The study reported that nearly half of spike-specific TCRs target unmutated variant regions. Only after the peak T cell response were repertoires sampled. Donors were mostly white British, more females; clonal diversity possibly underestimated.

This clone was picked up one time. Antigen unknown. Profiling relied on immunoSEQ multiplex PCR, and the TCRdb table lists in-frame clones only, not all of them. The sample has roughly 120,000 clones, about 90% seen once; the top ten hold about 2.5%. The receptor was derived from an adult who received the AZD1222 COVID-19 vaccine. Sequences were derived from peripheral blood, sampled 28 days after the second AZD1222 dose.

The CDR3 reads CASSLGRGGAYEQYF. DNA for the CDR3: TGTGCCAGTAGTCTTGGTCGAGGGGGGGCGTACGAGCAGTACTTC. J is TRBJ2-7 and V is TRBV19; D is perhaps TRBD2 (7 bases). The V end lost 5 bases, the J end lost 4 bases, and 18 bases lay between the germline ends. Germline V lookup: CDR1 LNHDA, CDR2 SQIVND (reference sequence). CDR3 length equals 15 residues.